This TCR beta chain was documented in a study of T cell changes during pregnancy in multiple sclerosis (dated by TCRdb to 2018 to 2020). In terms of the full investigation: The study examined how the T cell repertoire changed over the course of pregnancy in women with multiple sclerosis.

Library preparation was by the immunoSEQ multiplex PCR assay. Here the immuneACCESS table is served through TCRdb, limited to in-frame sequences with V and J called. Missing clones are a known gap in these copies; in checked studies unresolved V genes cover under half, and the rest lacks a known reason. The sample records approximately 85,000 clones, 80% to 95% of which are singletons. The leading ten clones occupy 2.5% to 3% of the sample. Concerning this clone itself: Its antigen is unknown. No clone much larger than this one lies a single base away; base qualities are absent.

Between the V and J ends, shortened by 5 bases and 11 bases respectively, the junction contains 18 bases. Based on the germline V gene, the CDR1 and CDR2 sequences are SGHTA and FQGTGA. Including cysteine and phenylalanine, the CDR3 has 13 amino acids. The entry retains the CDR3 DNA only, 39 bases that are in frame from base 1. The source was peripheral blood, collected in the first trimester of pregnancy. The receptor's source is a female donor with multiple sclerosis, enrolled in a pregnancy study. The rearranged segments are TRBV7-3 and TRBJ1-1; possibly the D gene is TRBD1, per 6 matching bases. CDR3 sequence: CASSPGTGSLAFF. The DNA reads TGTGCCAGCAGCCCTGGAACAGGGAGTTTGGCTTTCTTT.